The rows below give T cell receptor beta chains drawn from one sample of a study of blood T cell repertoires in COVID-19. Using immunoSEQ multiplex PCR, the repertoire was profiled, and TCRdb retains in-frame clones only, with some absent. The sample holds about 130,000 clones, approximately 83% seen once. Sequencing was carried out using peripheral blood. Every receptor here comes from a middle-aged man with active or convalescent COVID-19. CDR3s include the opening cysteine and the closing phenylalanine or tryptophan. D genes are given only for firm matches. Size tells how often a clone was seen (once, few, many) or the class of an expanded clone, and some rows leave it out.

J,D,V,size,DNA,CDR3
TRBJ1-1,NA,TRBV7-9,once,TGTGCCAGCAGCTTGGAGTCAGGGGAAGCTTTCTTT,CASSLESGEAFF
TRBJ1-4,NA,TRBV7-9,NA,TGTGCCGCCACAGGGCGGAATAATGAAAAACTGTTTTTT,CAATGRNNEKLFF
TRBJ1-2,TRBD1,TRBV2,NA,TGTGCCAGCTCCCCCGGGACAGGGGGCGTTGGCTACACCTTC,CASSPGTGGVGYTF
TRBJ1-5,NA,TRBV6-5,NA,TGTGCCAGCAGAGCAAAATTGAATCAGCCCCAGCATTTT,CASRAKLNQPQHF
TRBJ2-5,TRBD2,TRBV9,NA,TGTGCCAGCAGCGTAGCCCCATTCGGGGGGGAGACCCAGTACTTC,CASSVAPFGGETQYF
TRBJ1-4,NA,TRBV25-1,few,TGTGCCAGCAGTGACAGGGGATCTAATGAAAAACTGTTTTTT,CASSDRGSNEKLFF
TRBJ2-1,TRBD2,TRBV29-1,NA,TGCAGCGTTGAACTAGCGGGGGGCAATGAGCAGTTCTTC,CSVELAGGNEQFF
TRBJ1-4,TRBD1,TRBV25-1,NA,TGTGCCAGCAGCTCCCCACGGACAGGGGAGAAAAAACTGTTTTTT,CASSSPRTGEKKLFF
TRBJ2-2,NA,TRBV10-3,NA,TGTGCCATCAGTGAAATCAGGGATTCCGGGGAGCTGTTTTTT,CAISEIRDSGELFF
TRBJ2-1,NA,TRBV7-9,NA,TGTGCCAGCCGAATAGGGGGCGCGGGGAATGAGCAGTTCTTC,CASRIGGAGNEQFF
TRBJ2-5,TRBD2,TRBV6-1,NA,TGTGCCAGCAGTGAAGCGGGGGGGGAGACCCAGTACTTC,CASSEAGGETQYF
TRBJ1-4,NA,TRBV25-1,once,TGTGCCAGCAGTGAATTCGGGCAGGGAGGTAATGAAAAACTGTTTTTT,CASSEFGQGGNEKLFF
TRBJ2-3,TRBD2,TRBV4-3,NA,TGCGCCAGCAGCCAAGAGGGGACTAGCGGGGGGGCCAGGGATACGCAGTATTTT,CASSQEGTSGGARDTQYF
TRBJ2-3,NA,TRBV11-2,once,TGTGCCAGCAGCTTAGCCCACAGGGTGGCCACAGATACGCAGTATTTT,CASSLAHRVATDTQYF
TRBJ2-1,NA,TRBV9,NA,TGTGCCAGCAGCGTATCAGGGGAGTCCTACAATGAGCAGTTCTTC,CASSVSGESYNEQFF
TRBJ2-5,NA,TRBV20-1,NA,TGCAGTGCTAGTCCCCGCTCGTTTATGGAGGGAGAGACCCAGTACTTC,CSASPRSFMEGETQYF
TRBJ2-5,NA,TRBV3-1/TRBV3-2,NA,TGTGCCAGCAGCCAAGATGCAGGTCGAGAGACCCAGTACTTC,CASSQDAGRETQYF
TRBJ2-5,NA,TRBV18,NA,TGTGCCAGCTCACCAAATTCTGAGACCCAGTACTTC,CASSPNSETQYF
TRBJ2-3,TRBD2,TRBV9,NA,TGTGCCAGCAGCGCCAACGGGGGGTACACAGATACGCAGTATTTT,CASSANGGYTDTQYF
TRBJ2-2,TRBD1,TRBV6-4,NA,TGTGCCAGCAGTGGGACAGGTCCCACCGGGGAGCTGTTTTTT,CASSGTGPTGELFF
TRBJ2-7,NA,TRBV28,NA,TGTGCCAGCAAAGGGGGAGCCGGCGACGCCTACGAGCAGTACTTC,CASKGGAGDAYEQYF
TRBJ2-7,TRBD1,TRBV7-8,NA,TGTGCCAGCAGCTCGGGACAGATATACGAGCAGTACTTC,CASSSGQIYEQYF
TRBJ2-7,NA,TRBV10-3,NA,TGTGCCATCAGCTCCACAGGGCGCGAATACGAGCAGTACTTC,CAISSTGREYEQYF
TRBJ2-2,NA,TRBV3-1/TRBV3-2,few,TGTGCCAGCAGCCAAGATCATCCCTGGCGGGTCGGAGAACTGTTTTTT,CASSQDHPWRVGELFF
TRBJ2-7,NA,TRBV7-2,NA,TGTGCCAGCAGCTTATGGGGACGGGGACTCTACGAGCAGTACTTC,CASSLWGRGLYEQYF
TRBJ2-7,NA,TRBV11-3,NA,TGTGCCAGCAGCCAGGGGGGCGAGCAGTACTTC,CASSQGGEQYF
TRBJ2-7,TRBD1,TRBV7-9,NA,TGTGCCAGCCGAGGGACAGGGCTCTACGAGCAGTACTTC,CASRGTGLYEQYF
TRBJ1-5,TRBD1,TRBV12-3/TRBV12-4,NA,TGTGCCAGCAGACAGGGGTTCGGTCAGCCCCAGCATTTT,CASRQGFGQPQHF
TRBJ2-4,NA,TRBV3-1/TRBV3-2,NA,TGTGCCAGCAGCCAAGAGGCCCAGGGGCAAACCAAAAACATTCAGTACTTC,CASSQEAQGQTKNIQYF
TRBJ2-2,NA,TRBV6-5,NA,TGTGCCAGCAGTTACGACGGACGGGGCACCGGGGAGCTGTTTTTT,CASSYDGRGTGELFF
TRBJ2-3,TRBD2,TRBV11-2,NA,TGTGCCAGCAGCCCAGTTACCGGGACTAGCGGGGATACAGATACGCAGTATTTT,CASSPVTGTSGDTDTQYF
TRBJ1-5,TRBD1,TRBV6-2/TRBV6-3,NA,TGTGCCAGCAGTTTGGGACAGCCTTTTAATCAGCCCCAGCATTTT,CASSLGQPFNQPQHF
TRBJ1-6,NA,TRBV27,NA,TGTGCCAGCACGGGGGGCTCCTATAATTCACCCCTCCACTTT,CASTGGSYNSPLHF
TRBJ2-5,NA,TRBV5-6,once,TGTGCCAGCCACCTAATAGCCACCTCTCAAGAGACCCAGTACTTC,CASHLIATSQETQYF
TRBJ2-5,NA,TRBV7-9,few,TGTGCCAGCAGCACCCTGGGGGCGGAAGAGACCCAGTACTTC,CASSTLGAEETQYF
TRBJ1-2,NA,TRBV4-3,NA,TGCGCCAGCAGCCACGGGCAACCGGGACAATCTGGCTACACCTTC,CASSHGQPGQSGYTF
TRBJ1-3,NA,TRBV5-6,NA,TGTGCCAGCAGGGAAGGGGCGGGAAACACCATATATTTT,CASREGAGNTIYF
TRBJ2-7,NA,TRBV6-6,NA,TGTGCCAGCAGACCAAGTAACGGGAAAGACTCCGAGCAGTACTTC,CASRPSNGKDSEQYF
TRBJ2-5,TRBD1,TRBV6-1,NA,TGTGCCAGCAGTGGGCACACGGGACAGGGCCCCCAAGAGACCCAGTACTTC,CASSGHTGQGPQETQYF
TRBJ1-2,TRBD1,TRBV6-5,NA,TGTGCCAGCAGGGGACAGGGGCGAGGCTACACCTTC,CASRGQGRGYTF
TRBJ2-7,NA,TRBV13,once,TGTGCCAGCAGCTTAGACCCATCCAGCTACGAGCAGTACTTC,CASSLDPSSYEQYF
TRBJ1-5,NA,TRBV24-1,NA,TGTGCCACCAGTGATCAACAGGGATCCAGTCAGCCCCAGCATTTT,CATSDQQGSSQPQHF
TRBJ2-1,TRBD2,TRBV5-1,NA,TGCGCCAGCCGGCTAGCGGACTCCTACAATGAGCAGTTCTTC,CASRLADSYNEQFF
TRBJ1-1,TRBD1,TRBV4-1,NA,TGCGCCAGCAGCCCCACGGACAGGGGTGTTTCAGGCCAAGGGGCTTTCTTT,CASSPTDRGVSGQGAFF
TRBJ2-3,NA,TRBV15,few,TGTGCCACCCTAAAGGGGGGGGAGACAGATACGCAGTATTTT,CATLKGGETDTQYF
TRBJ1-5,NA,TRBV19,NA,TGTGCCAGTAGTGACGGGGGGCAACAGCCCCAGCATTTT,CASSDGGQQPQHF
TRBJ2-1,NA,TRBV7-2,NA,TGTGCCAGCAGGCCGGACTCCGCCTACAATGAGCAGTTCTTC,CASRPDSAYNEQFF
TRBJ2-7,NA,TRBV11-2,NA,TGTGCCAGCAGCCTACCGGGAGACTACGAGCAGTACTTC,CASSLPGDYEQYF
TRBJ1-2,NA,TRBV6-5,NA,TGTGCCAGCAGGTATACACACTATGGCTACACCTTC,CASRYTHYGYTF
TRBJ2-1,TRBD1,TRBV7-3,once,TGTGCCAGCAGCTCCCAGGGGACAGGGTTGGATGAGCAGTTCTTC,CASSSQGTGLDEQFF